This entry lists 19 T cell receptor beta chains sequenced from one sample in a study of blood T cell repertoires in COVID-19. The protocol was immunoSEQ multiplex PCR, while the TCRdb copy is restricted to in-frame clones and leaves out a portion. The sample has 310,000 or so clones; about 85% are singletons. Sequencing input: PBMCs or T cells enriched from blood (not recorded which). The receptors were sampled from a woman aged 30 to 39 who had recovered from COVID-19.

The gene calls are TRBV12-2 and TRBJ2-4; the table's D call of TRBD2 was not tested on the DNA. TRBV12-2 is listed as a pseudogene. The CDR3 has 22 amino acids. The CDR3 reads CASRPGPGLAGGRGIAKNIQYF. The CDR3 DNA follows: TGTGCAAGTCGCCCTGGCCCGGGACTAGCGGGGGGGCGGGGGATAGCCAAAAACATTCAGTACTTC.

This rearrangement joins TRBV30 to TRBJ1-1; 7 nucleotides agree with TRBD1. There are 13 residues in the CDR3. V was clipped by 8 bases and J by 1 base; unmatched bases: 7. Germline CDR1 and CDR2: GTSNPN and SVGIG (reference sequence). This CDR3 is CAHRGLPNTEAFF. DNA for the CDR3: TGTGCCCATAGGGGGCTTCCGAACACTGAAGCTTTCTTT.

This chain links TRBV15 with TRBJ1-2, with 8 bases lining up with TRBD1. Germline assignment: CDR1 LNHNV and CDR2 YYDKDF (reference sequence). The CDR3 is made up of 15 amino acids. The V and J ends lost 2 bases and 6 bases, in that order; junction bases with no gene match: 8. CDR3 in DNA: TGTGCCACCAGCAGACCGGGACAGGCGGGAGATGGCTACACCTTC. Its protein product is CATSRPGQAGDGYTF.

The chain couples TRBV4-1 to TRBJ2-2; D remains ambiguous. Germline lookup yields CDR1 MGHRA and CDR2 YSYEKL. The CDR3 spans 14 residues. V was clipped by 1 base and J by 6 bases, with 9 bases between them. CDR3 in DNA: TGCGCCAGCAGCCAAGGCGAACGGGCCGGGGAGCTGTTTTTT. Translating gives CASSQGERAGELFF.

The genes are TRBV5-1 and TRBJ2-3, with TRBD1 as a possible D gene (6 bases). CDR3 length equals 15 residues. Per the germline V gene, CDR1 is SGHRS and CDR2 is YFSETQ. V lost 1 base to trimming and J lost 2 bases, with 11 bases between them. The chain's CDR3 is CASSLQGKDTDTQYF. In nucleotides, the CDR3 is TGCGCCAGCAGCTTGCAGGGGAAGGACACAGATACGCAGTATTTT. Full variable domain (remainder filled in from reference TRBV5-1 and TRBJ2-3): KAGVTQTPRYLIKTRGQQVTLSCSPISGHRSVSWYQQTPGQGLQFLFEYFSETQRNKGNFPGRFSGRQFSNSRSEMNVSTLELGDSALYLCASSLQGKDTDTQYFGPGTRLTVL.

This clone appeared once. The chain is built from TRBV19 and TRBJ1-6, with 9 nucleotides matching TRBD1. This CDR3 is built from 12 residues. J lost 9 bases, V lost 10 bases, and 4 bases had no gene match. Germline-derived CDR1 and CDR2 are LNHDA and SQIVND (reference sequence). The CDR3 nucleotides are TGTGCCACCGGGACAGGGCCTTCACCCCTCCACTTT. Its translation: CATGTGPSPLHF.

This clone was recorded once. The chain uses TRBV5-1 and TRBJ1-1; no firm D call. Germline CDR1 and CDR2: SGHRS and YFSETQ. This CDR3 has 12 amino acids. V shed 5 bases and J shed 2 bases, with 7 bases lying between them. CDR3 bases: TGCGCCAGCAGAGACACAAACACTGAAGCTTTCTTT. Its translation is CASRDTNTEAFF.

This chain links TRBV15 with TRBJ1-5; 7 nucleotides agree with TRBD1. Germline trimming cut 3 bases from V and 5 bases from J; bases unmatched to any gene: 4. Germline CDR1 and CDR2: LNHNV and YYDKDF (reference sequence). The CDR3 is 14 amino acids. The CDR3 spells CATSRRQGDQPQHF. The CDR3 DNA reads TGTGCCACCAGCAGGAGACAGGGCGATCAGCCCCAGCATTTT.

The chain has TRBV6-5 and TRBJ1-6; no reliable D call. The germline V gene encodes CDR1 MNHEY and CDR2 SVGAGI. Trimming took 3 bases from V and 7 from J, leaving 10 bases between them. The CDR3 totals 14 residues. This chain's CDR3 is CASSYYTANSPLHF. The CDR3 DNA reads as TGTGCCAGCAGTTATTACACAGCCAATTCACCCCTCCACTTT.

The chain has TRBV6-5 and TRBJ2-7, with D perhaps matching TRBD1 (5 bases). The CDR3 loop spans 14 amino acids. Germline assignment: CDR1 MNHEY and CDR2 SVGAGI. Trimming stripped 2 bases from V and 4 bases from J, with 12 bases between. Written as DNA, the CDR3 is TGTGCCAGCAGTTACGAGGACACACCGTACGAGCAGTACTTC. Translated: CASSYEDTPYEQYF.

The chain is built from TRBV19 and TRBJ1-6; D is possibly TRBD1 (6 bases). Trimming pared 5 bases from V and 8 bases from J, leaving 19 bases between. The CDR3 extends over 16 amino acids. Germline CDR1 reads LNHDA; CDR2 reads SQIVND (reference sequence). The CDR3 is CASSPARGARDSPLHF. The CDR3 DNA follows: TGTGCCAGTAGTCCGGCCCGGGGGGCTCGCGATTCACCCCTCCACTTT.

The chain couples TRBV4-1 to TRBJ2-1; 8 nucleotides align to TRBD1. This CDR3 spans 13 amino acids. The trim removed 6 bases at V and 8 bases at J, leaving 6 bases unmatched. CDR1 is MGHRA and CDR2 is YSYEKL in the germline V gene. CDR3 in DNA: TGCGCCAGCAGGCGGACAGGGACGTATGAGCAGTTCTTC. The encoded protein is CASRRTGTYEQFF.

The chain joins TRBV13 to TRBJ2-1, with TRBD2 identical over 9 bases. The length of the CDR3 is 18 residues. CDR1 is PRHDT and CDR2 is FYEKMQ in the germline V gene (reference sequence). V shed 1 base, J shed 0 bases, and the junction held 7 bases outside the gene matches. The CDR3 here is CASSLASGVSGSYNEQFF. Here the CDR3 DNA reads TGTGCCAGCAGCTTAGCTAGCGGGGTGTCTGGCTCCTACAATGAGCAGTTCTTC.

The gene calls are TRBV6-2 or TRBV6-3 and TRBJ2-1, with TRBD2 identical over 8 bases. The length of the CDR3 is 14 residues. V shed 6 bases, J shed 6 bases, and the junction held 7 bases outside the gene matches. Germline loops: CDR1 MNHEY, CDR2 SVGEGT. CDR3 loop: CASSGLAPVNEQFF. The CDR3 DNA reads as TGTGCCAGCAGCGGACTAGCTCCGGTCAATGAGCAGTTCTTC.

DNA of the CDR3: TGTGCCAGCAGCTATGGGGGGGATGAAAAACTGTTTTTT. It is translated as CASSYGGDEKLFF. The J gene is TRBJ1-4, the V gene TRBV7-9; D is perhaps TRBD1 (5 bases). Germline CDR1 is SEHNR and CDR2 is FQNEAQ (reference sequence). This CDR3 is 13 amino acids long. Deletions cut 4 bases from V and 6 bases from J, with 9 bases between. Filled out from reference TRBV7-9 and TRBJ1-4, the complete variable domain reads DTGVSQNPRHKITKRGQNVTFRCDPISEHNRLYWYRQTLGQGPEFLTYFQNEAQLEKSRLLSDRFSAERPKGSFSTLEIQRTEQGDSAMYLCASSYGGDEKLFFGSGTQLSVL.

This clone has only one observation. The chain joins TRBV9 to TRBJ2-2, with no clear D. This CDR3 spans 12 amino acids. The germline V gene encodes CDR1 SGDLS and CDR2 YYNGEE. The germline V and J ends were trimmed by 4 bases and 3 bases, with 4 bases remaining between them. The CDR3 loop is CASSSYTGELFF. Written as DNA, the CDR3 is TGTGCCAGCAGCTCCTACACCGGGGAGCTGTTTTTT.

This rearrangement joins TRBV5-1 to TRBJ2-3; D not certain. The V and J ends lost 0 bases and 4 bases respectively, with 9 bases between them. The CDR3 spans 14 residues. Germline-derived CDR1 and CDR2 are SGHRS and YFSETQ. The CDR3, as DNA: TGCGCCAGCAGCTTGGTGGTAGCCCCAGATACGCAGTATTTT. Translating it yields CASSLVVAPDTQYF.

This chain connects TRBV7-8 to TRBJ2-2, with 7 bases fitting TRBD1. CDR1 is SGHVS and CDR2 is FQNEAQ in the germline V gene. With 2 bases clipped from V and 7 bases from J, the junction kept 7 bases outside the gene matches. The CDR3 covers 15 residues. CDR3 loop: CASSLMQGEGGELFF. The DNA of the CDR3 is TGTGCCAGCAGCTTAATGCAGGGGGAAGGCGGGGAGCTGTTTTTT.

The chain employs TRBV6-6 and TRBJ2-3; a weak D match, TRBD2 (6 bases). CDR1 MNHNY and CDR2 SVGAGI come from the germline V gene (reference sequence). The CDR3 loop spans 15 amino acids. V was clipped by 5 bases and J by 4 bases, with 16 bases between them. The CDR3: CASSRRGREADTQYF. In nucleotides, the CDR3 is TGTGCCAGCAGTAGGCGGGGCAGGGAAGCAGATACGCAGTATTTT.